The rows below give T cell receptor beta chains drawn from one sample of a study of identical twins. TCRdb called the 5' RACE reads again in MiXCR, with one record for every CDR3 protein. The sample shows about 1.7 million distinct CDR3 sequences, around 29% of them seen only once. Sequencing was carried out using cord blood. Receptors were obtained from a newborn girl in good health. The CDR3 runs from the conserved cysteine through the conserved F or W. The order of the fields is CDR3 length, V gene, D gene, clone size, J gene, CDR3 DNA, CDR3 protein. The D gene is left open where the match is weak. Some rows have no size entry. The others give once, few or many, or a class for an expanded clone.

CDR3 length: 15; V gene: TRBV3-1; D gene: NA; clone size: NA; J gene: TRBJ2-1; CDR3 DNA: TGTGCCAGCAGCCAACTGGGGGGCCGCTATAATGAGCAGTTCTTC; CDR3 protein: CASSQLGGRYNEQFF
CDR3 length: 20; V gene: TRBV7-2; D gene: NA; clone size: NA; J gene: TRBJ2-3; CDR3 DNA: TGTGCCAGCAGCTTAGTCGGATCCAGAATGCGGAAAGGGTTCACAGATACGCAGTATTTT; CDR3 protein: CASSLVGSRMRKGFTDTQYF
CDR3 length: 15; V gene: TRBV7-9; D gene: NA; clone size: NA; J gene: TRBJ1-1; CDR3 DNA: TGTGCCAGCAGCTCATCAACGACAGGGAACACTGAAGCTTTCTTT; CDR3 protein: CASSSSTTGNTEAFF
CDR3 length: 16; V gene: TRBV20-1; D gene: NA; clone size: few; J gene: TRBJ2-3; CDR3 DNA: TGCAGTGCCACCCATAGAGGGGGGATCAACACAGATACGCAGTATTTT; CDR3 protein: CSATHRGGINTDTQYF
CDR3 length: 19; V gene: TRBV10-3; D gene: TRBD2; clone size: NA; J gene: TRBJ2-3; CDR3 DNA: TGTGCCATCAGCCCCGGGACTAGCGGGAGTTGGTCTAGCACAGATACGCAGTATTTT; CDR3 protein: CAISPGTSGSWSSTDTQYF
CDR3 length: 15; V gene: TRBV4-1; D gene: NA; clone size: NA; J gene: TRBJ2-3; CDR3 DNA: TGCGCCAGCAGCCAAGGAATCCCGAACACAGATACGCAGTATTTT; CDR3 protein: CASSQGIPNTDTQYF
CDR3 length: 15; V gene: TRBV19; D gene: TRBD1; clone size: NA; J gene: TRBJ1-2; CDR3 DNA: TGTGCCAGTCAATATACCTGGGGACAGGGTAATGGCTACACCTTC; CDR3 protein: CASQYTWGQGNGYTF
CDR3 length: 15; V gene: TRBV7-2; D gene: NA; clone size: NA; J gene: TRBJ2-7; CDR3 DNA: TGTGCCAGCAGCTTAGTGTCCGAGAGCTCCTACGAGCAGTACTTC; CDR3 protein: CASSLVSESSYEQYF
CDR3 length: 13; V gene: TRBV20-1; D gene: TRBD2; clone size: NA; J gene: TRBJ2-7; CDR3 DNA: TGCAGTGCTAGAGCGGGGGGGGACAATGAGCAGTACTTC; CDR3 protein: CSARAGGDNEQYF
CDR3 length: 17; V gene: TRBV4-2; D gene: NA; clone size: many; J gene: TRBJ1-2; CDR3 DNA: TGTGCCAGCAGCCAAGTTGGGTATGGCCCAGCTAACTATGGCTACACCTTC; CDR3 protein: CASSQVGYGPANYGYTF
CDR3 length: 20; V gene: TRBV20-1; D gene: NA; clone size: NA; J gene: TRBJ2-1; CDR3 DNA: TGCAGTGCCCCATCGCCACTAGCGCTCCAATCAGGGGGGACGTACAATGAGCAGTTCTTC; CDR3 protein: CSAPSPLALQSGGTYNEQFF
CDR3 length: 13; V gene: TRBV4-1; D gene: NA; clone size: many; J gene: TRBJ2-3; CDR3 DNA: TGCGCCAGCAGCCAAGATCTGGAGGATACGCAGTATTTT; CDR3 protein: CASSQDLEDTQYF
CDR3 length: 17; V gene: TRBV3-1; D gene: NA; clone size: few; J gene: TRBJ2-1; CDR3 DNA: TGTGCCAGCAGCCAAGCTTTCGGCGGACTACGGGTCAATGAGCAGTTCTTC; CDR3 protein: CASSQAFGGLRVNEQFF
CDR3 length: 14; V gene: TRBV7-9; D gene: NA; clone size: NA; J gene: TRBJ1-4; CDR3 DNA: TGTGCCGGCATCGCGGGCGCAACTAATGAAAAACTGTTTTTT; CDR3 protein: CAGIAGATNEKLFF
CDR3 length: 14; V gene: TRBV28; D gene: NA; clone size: few; J gene: TRBJ1-1; CDR3 DNA: TGTGCCAGCAGTTTTCCCAGACCGAACACTGAAGCTTTCTTT; CDR3 protein: CASSFPRPNTEAFF
CDR3 length: 16; V gene: TRBV6-5; D gene: TRBD1; clone size: NA; J gene: TRBJ1-6; CDR3 DNA: TGTGCCGGCACAGAGACCGGGACAGGGACCAATTCACCCCTCCACTTT; CDR3 protein: CAGTETGTGTNSPLHF
CDR3 length: 14; V gene: TRBV12-3/TRBV12-4; D gene: NA; clone size: few; J gene: TRBJ2-6; CDR3 DNA: TGTGCCACCGGTGGGGCCTCTGGGGCCAACGTCCTGACTTTC; CDR3 protein: CATGGASGANVLTF
CDR3 length: 13; V gene: TRBV20-1; D gene: TRBD2; clone size: many; J gene: TRBJ2-1; CDR3 DNA: TGCAGTGCTAGACTAGCGGGGGACAATGAGCAGTTCTTC; CDR3 protein: CSARLAGDNEQFF
CDR3 length: 17; V gene: TRBV24-1; D gene: NA; clone size: many; J gene: TRBJ2-6; CDR3 DNA: TGTGCCACCAGTGAAACAGGGATACCCTCTGGGGCCAACGTCCTGACTTTC; CDR3 protein: CATSETGIPSGANVLTF
CDR3 length: 13; V gene: TRBV2; D gene: NA; clone size: NA; J gene: TRBJ2-5; CDR3 DNA: TGTGCCAGCGATCCACAGGGTGAAGAGACCCAGTACTTC; CDR3 protein: CASDPQGEETQYF
CDR3 length: 18; V gene: TRBV7-9; D gene: NA; clone size: NA; J gene: TRBJ1-6; CDR3 DNA: TGTGCCAGCAGCTTAGTCCTCTCCAGGGACCGATCGGGTTCACCCCTCCACTTT; CDR3 protein: CASSLVLSRDRSGSPLHF
CDR3 length: 16; V gene: TRBV5-1; D gene: NA; clone size: NA; J gene: TRBJ1-1; CDR3 DNA: TGCGCCAGCAGCTTGGGGGCCAGGGCCGTGGGCACTGAAGCTTTCTTT; CDR3 protein: CASSLGARAVGTEAFF
CDR3 length: 14; V gene: TRBV5-1; D gene: NA; clone size: few; J gene: TRBJ2-7; CDR3 DNA: TGCGCCAGCAGCTTGAGGAACTACCACTACGAGCAGTACTTC; CDR3 protein: CASSLRNYHYEQYF
CDR3 length: 15; V gene: TRBV2; D gene: TRBD2; clone size: few; J gene: TRBJ2-7; CDR3 DNA: TGTGCCAGCAGGGAAACTAGCGGGGGGACCTACGAGCAGTACTTC; CDR3 protein: CASRETSGGTYEQYF
CDR3 length: 20; V gene: TRBV5-1; D gene: NA; clone size: NA; J gene: TRBJ2-7; CDR3 DNA: TGCGCCAGCAGCTTGGGGCGGCTCTATAGCCCTACTATCTCCTACAATGAGCAGTACTTC; CDR3 protein: CASSLGRLYSPTISYNEQYF
CDR3 length: 16; V gene: TRBV3-1; D gene: TRBD1; clone size: few; J gene: TRBJ2-1; CDR3 DNA: TGTGCCAGCAGCCAAGAAGGGACAGGGATTTACAATGAGCAGTTCTTC; CDR3 protein: CASSQEGTGIYNEQFF
CDR3 length: 12; V gene: TRBV29-1; D gene: NA; clone size: NA; J gene: TRBJ2-1; CDR3 DNA: TGCAGCGTGGGCAGACTGGCCGAGGGGCAGTTCTTC; CDR3 protein: CSVGRLAEGQFF
CDR3 length: 14; V gene: TRBV29-1; D gene: TRBD2; clone size: NA; J gene: TRBJ2-5; CDR3 DNA: TGCAGCCCACGCTACCTGGGAGGGGCGGAGACCCAGTACTTC; CDR3 protein: CSPRYLGGAETQYF
CDR3 length: 13; V gene: TRBV3-1; D gene: NA; clone size: NA; J gene: TRBJ1-4; CDR3 DNA: TGTGTCAGCAGCCAGTGGATCGGGGAAAAACTGTTTTTT; CDR3 protein: CVSSQWIGEKLFF
CDR3 length: 17; V gene: TRBV14; D gene: NA; clone size: NA; J gene: TRBJ1-5; CDR3 DNA: TGTGCCAGCAGCCACCGCGGACAGTCGGATAGCAATCAGCCCCAGCATTTT; CDR3 protein: CASSHRGQSDSNQPQHF
CDR3 length: 17; V gene: TRBV4-1; D gene: TRBD1; clone size: NA; J gene: TRBJ1-2; CDR3 DNA: TGCGCCAGCAGTTCGTGGACAGGGAAGAGGAGCAACTATGGCTACACCTTC; CDR3 protein: CASSSWTGKRSNYGYTF
CDR3 length: 14; V gene: TRBV15; D gene: NA; clone size: NA; J gene: TRBJ1-2; CDR3 DNA: TGTGCCACCAGCAGAGATGGAGTTAACTATGGCTACACCTTC; CDR3 protein: CATSRDGVNYGYTF
CDR3 length: 14; V gene: TRBV20-1; D gene: NA; clone size: NA; J gene: TRBJ2-5; CDR3 DNA: TGCAGTGCTAGAGACAGGGAGGTCTACAATGAGCAGTACTTC; CDR3 protein: CSARDREVYNEQYF
CDR3 length: 16; V gene: TRBV6-1; D gene: NA; clone size: NA; J gene: TRBJ2-1; CDR3 DNA: TGTGCCAGCAGTGAATTAACGGCAAAACCGAGGGATAAGCAGTTCTTC; CDR3 protein: CASSELTAKPRDKQFF
CDR3 length: 13; V gene: TRBV6-2/TRBV6-3; D gene: NA; clone size: NA; J gene: TRBJ2-7; CDR3 DNA: TGTGCCAGCAGTTACTCGGCAGAAAATGAGCAGTACTTC; CDR3 protein: CASSYSAENEQYF
CDR3 length: 15; V gene: TRBV6-5; D gene: TRBD2; clone size: many; J gene: TRBJ2-1; CDR3 DNA: TGTGCCAGCAGCCTTTCTAGCGGGATTTACAATGAGCAGTTCTTC; CDR3 protein: CASSLSSGIYNEQFF
CDR3 length: 15; V gene: TRBV20-1; D gene: TRBD1; clone size: few; J gene: TRBJ1-2; CDR3 DNA: TGCAGTGCTAGTAGGAGACAGGGGGCAGTCTATGGCTACACCTTC; CDR3 protein: CSASRRQGAVYGYTF
CDR3 length: 14; V gene: TRBV7-2; D gene: NA; clone size: few; J gene: TRBJ1-1; CDR3 DNA: TGTGCCAGCAGCTCCATTCCTAGGAGTCCTGAAGCTTTCTTT; CDR3 protein: CASSSIPRSPEAFF
CDR3 length: 16; V gene: TRBV7-2; D gene: NA; clone size: NA; J gene: TRBJ2-3; CDR3 DNA: TGTGCCGGCAGCTTAGTTGCGGGACCGCTCACAGATACGCAGTATTTT; CDR3 protein: CAGSLVAGPLTDTQYF
CDR3 length: 18; V gene: TRBV3-1; D gene: NA; clone size: few; J gene: TRBJ2-6; CDR3 DNA: TGTGCCAGCAGCCTTTTACACCCTCTTCCCTCTGGGGCCAACGTCCTGACTTTC; CDR3 protein: CASSLLHPLPSGANVLTF
CDR3 length: 19; V gene: TRBV29-1; D gene: TRBD2; clone size: few; J gene: TRBJ2-1; CDR3 DNA: TGCAGCGTTGCCCGAACTTTAGGACTAGCGGGGGGGCCGTTCAATGAGCAGTTCTTC; CDR3 protein: CSVARTLGLAGGPFNEQFF
CDR3 length: 13; V gene: TRBV6-6; D gene: NA; clone size: many; J gene: TRBJ2-7; CDR3 DNA: TGTGCCAGCAGCCCCTATAGCTCCTACGAGCAGTACTTC; CDR3 protein: CASSPYSSYEQYF
CDR3 length: 14; V gene: TRBV12-3/TRBV12-4; D gene: TRBD1; clone size: NA; J gene: TRBJ1-6; CDR3 DNA: TGTGCCAGCAGTTTACTGGACAGGGGTTCACCCCTCCACTTT; CDR3 protein: CASSLLDRGSPLHF
CDR3 length: 15; V gene: TRBV6-1; D gene: NA; clone size: many; J gene: TRBJ2-3; CDR3 DNA: TGTGCCAGCAGTGGTGGAGGGCCCAGCACAGATACGCAGTATTTT; CDR3 protein: CASSGGGPSTDTQYF
CDR3 length: 15; V gene: TRBV6-2/TRBV6-3; D gene: TRBD2; clone size: few; J gene: TRBJ2-7; CDR3 DNA: TGTGCCAGCAGTTACTCGATTACGGGGGGCTACGAGCAGTACTTC; CDR3 protein: CASSYSITGGYEQYF
CDR3 length: 14; V gene: TRBV12-3/TRBV12-4; D gene: NA; clone size: few; J gene: TRBJ2-7; CDR3 DNA: TGTGCCAGCAGTTTCGGGACACTCACCTACGAGCAGTACTTC; CDR3 protein: CASSFGTLTYEQYF
CDR3 length: 16; V gene: TRBV10-3; D gene: TRBD1; clone size: NA; J gene: TRBJ1-5; CDR3 DNA: TGTGCCATCAGTGAAGGGGACAGGGTCAGGAATCAGCCCCAGCATTTT; CDR3 protein: CAISEGDRVRNQPQHF
CDR3 length: 16; V gene: TRBV18; D gene: NA; clone size: NA; J gene: TRBJ1-2; CDR3 DNA: TGTGCCAGCTCACCGGGCCCCTCTACGCCTATTTATGGCTACACCTTC; CDR3 protein: CASSPGPSTPIYGYTF
CDR3 length: 16; V gene: TRBV20-1; D gene: TRBD2; clone size: NA; J gene: TRBJ2-1; CDR3 DNA: TGCAGTGCTAGTCACCCCGGACTAGCGGGGTACAATGAGCAGTTCTTC; CDR3 protein: CSASHPGLAGYNEQFF
CDR3 length: 13; V gene: TRBV7-9; D gene: NA; clone size: NA; J gene: TRBJ1-1; CDR3 DNA: TGTGCCAGCAGCTTTAATAGGGGCACTGAAGCTTTCTTT; CDR3 protein: CASSFNRGTEAFF
CDR3 length: 14; V gene: TRBV24-1; D gene: NA; clone size: NA; J gene: TRBJ2-2; CDR3 DNA: TGTGCCACCAGTGTTGGACGACGGACCGGGGAGCTGTTTTTT; CDR3 protein: CATSVGRRTGELFF
CDR3 length: 15; V gene: TRBV12-3/TRBV12-4; D gene: TRBD1; clone size: few; J gene: TRBJ1-2; CDR3 DNA: TGTGCCAGCAGTGCCGGGACAGGGCAGGGTAATGGCTACACCTTC; CDR3 protein: CASSAGTGQGNGYTF
CDR3 length: 16; V gene: TRBV2; D gene: TRBD1; clone size: few; J gene: TRBJ1-2; CDR3 DNA: TGTGCCAGCAGTAGGGACAGGGGGCGCGTAGGGTATGGCTACACTTTC; CDR3 protein: CASSRDRGRVGYGYTF